In its sample, the clone carrying this T cell receptor beta chain was seen many times. Its matching antigen is unknown. Trimming cost V 0 bases and J 6 bases, with 10 bases left between them. Germline assignment: CDR1 SEHNR and CDR2 FQNEAQ (reference sequence). CDR3 length equals 14 residues. TCRdb re-derived calls from the reads in MiXCR, one entry per CDR3 protein. The sample consists of roughly 310,000 distinct CDR3 sequences, roughly 15% of them appearing once. The entry originates in a study of T cell repertoires in cytomegalovirus infection. About the study: Based on public TCR beta signatures, there were indications of CMV infection and of a matching HLA type.

General study results and limits: Carriers of CMV and the relevant HLA type were discriminated by public TCR beta frequency. It was HLA-C-restricted CMV-specific TCR beta clonotypes that dominated the response ex vivo.

The sequencing sample was made of PBMCs. The receptor comes from a human donor in good health (CMV status not recorded). Some clones in this sample may be carry-over from other donors' samples. The rearrangement joins TRBV7-9 to TRBJ2-3, with no clear D. CDR3 sequence: CASSLAAYTDTQYF. The CDR3 DNA follows: TGTGCCAGCAGCTTAGCAGCCTATACGGATACGCAGTATTTT.